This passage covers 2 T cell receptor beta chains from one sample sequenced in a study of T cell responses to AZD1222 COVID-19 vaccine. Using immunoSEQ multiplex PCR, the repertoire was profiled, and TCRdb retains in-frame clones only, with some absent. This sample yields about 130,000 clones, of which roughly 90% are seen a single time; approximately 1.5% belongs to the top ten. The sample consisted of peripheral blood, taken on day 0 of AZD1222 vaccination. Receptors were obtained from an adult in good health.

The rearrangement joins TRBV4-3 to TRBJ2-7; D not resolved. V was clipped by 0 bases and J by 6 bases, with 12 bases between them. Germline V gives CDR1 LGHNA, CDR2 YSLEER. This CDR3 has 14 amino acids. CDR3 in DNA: TGCGCCAGCAGCCAAGACTGGCAGCTGGGCGAGCAGTACTTC. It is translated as CASSQDWQLGEQYF.

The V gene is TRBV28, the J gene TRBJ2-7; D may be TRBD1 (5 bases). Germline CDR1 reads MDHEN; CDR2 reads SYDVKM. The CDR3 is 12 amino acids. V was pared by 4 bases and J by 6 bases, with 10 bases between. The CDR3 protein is CASSSQDSEQYF. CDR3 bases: TGTGCCAGCAGTTCACAGGATTCCGAGCAGTACTTC. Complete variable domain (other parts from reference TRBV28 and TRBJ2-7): DVKVTQSSRYLVKRTGEKVFLECVQDMDHENMFWYRQDPGLGLRLIYFSYDVKMKEKGDIPEGYSVSREKKERFSLILESASTNQTSMYLCASSSQDSEQYFGPGTRLTVT.